This T cell receptor (beta chain) was captured in a study of PD-1 blockade in classical Hodgkin lymphoma. Findings and caveats of the study: Significant TCR diversity gains by C4D1 occurred in CD4+ but not CD8+ cells. Individuals initiating nivolumab under 1 year after ASCT were excluded. Baseline diversity in complete responders resembled that of newly diagnosed patients.

CDR1 ENHRY and CDR2 SYGVKD come from the germline V gene. CDR3 size: 14 residues. V lost 6 bases and J lost 0; bases outside the gene matches: 3. Of note for this clone: Antigen specificity is unknown.

The table came from immunoSEQ multiplex PCR; TCRdb's copy has only in-frame clones and leaves some out. In the table there are under 35,000 clones, around 74% of which are singletons. The time point was: cycle 4 day 1 (C4D1), after 6 weeks of nivolumab. Each patient experienced a relapse that followed autologous stem cell transplantation, and brentuximab vedotin exposure varied. The sequence derives from a human donor with classical Hodgkin lymphoma. The chain recombines TRBV10-3 with TRBJ2-3; 7 bases match TRBD2. The sequencing here drew on peripheral blood mononuclear cells (PBMCs), taken before the fourth cycle of nivolumab. The CDR3 sequence is CAISSGTSTDTQYF. The CDR3 region has the DNA TGTGCCATCAGCAGCGGGACTAGCACAGATACGCAGTATTTT.